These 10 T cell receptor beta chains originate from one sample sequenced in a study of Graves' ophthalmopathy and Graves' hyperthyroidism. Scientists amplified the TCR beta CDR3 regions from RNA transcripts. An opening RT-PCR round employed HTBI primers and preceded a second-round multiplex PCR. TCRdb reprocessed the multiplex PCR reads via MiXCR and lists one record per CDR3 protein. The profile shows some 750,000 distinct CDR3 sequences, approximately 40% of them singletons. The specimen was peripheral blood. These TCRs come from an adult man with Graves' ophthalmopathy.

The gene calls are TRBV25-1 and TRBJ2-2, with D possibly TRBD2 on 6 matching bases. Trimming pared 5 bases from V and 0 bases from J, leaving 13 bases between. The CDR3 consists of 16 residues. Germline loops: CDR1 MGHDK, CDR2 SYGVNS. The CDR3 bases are TGTGCCAGCAGTTATCTGCGGGATACGAACACCGGGGAGCTGTTTTTT. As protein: CASSYLRDTNTGELFF.

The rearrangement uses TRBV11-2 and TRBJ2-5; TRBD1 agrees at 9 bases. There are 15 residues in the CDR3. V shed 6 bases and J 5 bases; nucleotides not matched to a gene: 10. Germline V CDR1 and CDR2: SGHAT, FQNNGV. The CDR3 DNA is TGTGCCAGCAGTATCGGGACAGGGAATTCGGAGACCCAGTACTTC. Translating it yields CASSIGTGNSETQYF.

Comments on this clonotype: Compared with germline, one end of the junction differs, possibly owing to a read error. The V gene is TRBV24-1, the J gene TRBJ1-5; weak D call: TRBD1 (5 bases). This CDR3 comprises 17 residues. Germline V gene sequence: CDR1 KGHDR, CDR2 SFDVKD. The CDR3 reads CASSLRSGGKDNQPQHF. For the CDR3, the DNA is TGTGCCAGCAGTCTACGATCGGGGGGGAAGGATAATCAGCCCCAGCATTTT.

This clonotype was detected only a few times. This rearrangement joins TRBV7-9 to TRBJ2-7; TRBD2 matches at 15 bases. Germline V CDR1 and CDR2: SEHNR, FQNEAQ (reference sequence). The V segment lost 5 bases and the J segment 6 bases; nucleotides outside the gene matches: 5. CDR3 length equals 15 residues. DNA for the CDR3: TGTGCCAGCAGCCCAGGACTAGCGGGAGGGTTCGAGCAGTACTTC. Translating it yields CASSPGLAGGFEQYF.

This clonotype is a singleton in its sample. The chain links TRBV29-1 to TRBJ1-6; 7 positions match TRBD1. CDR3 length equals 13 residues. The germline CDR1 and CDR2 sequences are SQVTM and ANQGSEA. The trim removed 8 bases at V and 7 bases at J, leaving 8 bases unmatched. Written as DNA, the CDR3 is TGCAGCACCAAGGACAGGTTAAATTCACCCCTCCACTTT. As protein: CSTKDRLNSPLHF.

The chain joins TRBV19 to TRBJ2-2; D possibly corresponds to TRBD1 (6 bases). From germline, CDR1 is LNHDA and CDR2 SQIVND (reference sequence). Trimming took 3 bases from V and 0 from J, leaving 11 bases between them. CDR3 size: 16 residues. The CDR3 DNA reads TGTGCCAGTAGTATGGGGGCAGGGGCGAACACCGGGGAGCTGTTTTTT. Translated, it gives CASSMGAGANTGELFF.

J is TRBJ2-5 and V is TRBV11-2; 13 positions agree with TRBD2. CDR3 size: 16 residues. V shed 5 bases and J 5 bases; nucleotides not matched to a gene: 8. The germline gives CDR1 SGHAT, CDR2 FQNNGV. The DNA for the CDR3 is TGTGCCAGCAGCCCCTCCGGGACTAGCGGGATTGAGACCCAGTACTTC. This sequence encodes CASSPSGTSGIETQYF.

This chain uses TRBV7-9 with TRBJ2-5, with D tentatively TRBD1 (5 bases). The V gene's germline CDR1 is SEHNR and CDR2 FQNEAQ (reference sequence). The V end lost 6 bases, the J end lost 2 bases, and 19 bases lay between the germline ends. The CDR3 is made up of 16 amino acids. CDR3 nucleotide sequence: TGTGCCAGCAGTTCAGCGACAAGGGGTTGGCAAGAGACCCAGTACTTC. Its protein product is CASSSATRGWQETQYF.

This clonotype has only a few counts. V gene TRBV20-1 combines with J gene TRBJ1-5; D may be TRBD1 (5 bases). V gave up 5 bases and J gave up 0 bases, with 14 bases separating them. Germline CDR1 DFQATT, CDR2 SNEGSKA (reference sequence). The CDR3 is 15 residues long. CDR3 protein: CSALRGPLSNQPQHF. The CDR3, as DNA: TGCAGTGCTTTGAGGGGACCCCTTAGCAATCAGCCCCAGCATTTT.

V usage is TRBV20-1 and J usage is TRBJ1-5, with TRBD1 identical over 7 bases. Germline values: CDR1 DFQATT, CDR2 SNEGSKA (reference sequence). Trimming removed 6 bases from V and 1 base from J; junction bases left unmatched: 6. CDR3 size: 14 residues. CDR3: CSATTGRSNQPQHF. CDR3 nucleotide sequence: TGCAGTGCGACGACAGGGAGGAGCAATCAGCCCCAGCATTTT.